This T cell receptor (beta chain) was captured in a study of T cell responses to AZD1222 COVID-19 vaccine (dated by TCRdb to the early 2020s). A note on the overall study: Because spike-specific TCR depth and breadth did not differ between the two schedules, AZD1222 recipients who got a second dose at roughly 4 weeks were pooled with those who got a second dose at roughly 12 weeks. TCR sequencing covered 233 trial participants: nearly 210 given two doses of AZD1222 and around 25 given two doses of MenACWY control vaccine. Trial participants were enrolled into age subgroups of 18-55, 56-69 and 70-plus years, which contained around 150, 29 and 61 TCR-sequenced participants, respectively.

Of note for this clone: The antigen this receptor binds is unknown. No clone much larger than this one lies a single base away; base qualities are absent.

This specimen's time point label, interpreted: baseline before first vaccination. The vaccinee samples were drawn from two UK trials, COV001 and COV002, one of which was a single-blind randomized controlled phase 2/3 trial testing AZD1222 (ChAdOx1 nCoV-19) in healthy adults. For TCRbeta chain sequencing, PBMC samples from trial participants were taken at day 0 and at day 28 after the second dose. General findings and caveats noted by the study authors: Most participants were white British and females outnumbered males, and the authors suggested that clonal diversity may have been underestimated. After two AZD1222 doses, spike-specific TCR breadth and depth were significantly higher than at day 0 and than in MenACWY recipients. Conclusions about previously exposed vaccinees were limited because only a handful of AZD1222 recipients were SARS-CoV-2 seropositive at baseline. The whole spike protein was spanned by vaccine-associated CD4 TCRs, and dominant responses were seen in regions 160-218 and 743-854. Reportedly, close to half of the unique spike-specific TCRs recognized epitopes lying outside the regions that are mutated in the B.1.351 and B.1.1.7 variants. The 56-69-year group was small, and its depth increase did not reach significance, likely because of low power. No day 14 peak-response samples were available, so repertoires were characterized only after the peak T cell response.

CDR3 length: 14 amino acids, cysteine to phenylalanine. Only the CDR3 DNA is retained, 42 bases long and in frame from the first base. Relative to germline, V is missing 5 bases and J is missing 2 bases, with 5 bases of the junction outside any gene match. From the germline V gene, CDR1 is SGHNT and CDR2 is YENEEA. The CDR3 regions of human TCRbeta chains were analyzed by immunosequencing. From the authors' description of their analysis: TCRs in the repertoires were matched against a reference library of SARS-CoV-2-specific TCRs that had been generated with the MIRA antigen-specificity platform. Breadth was defined as the fraction of unique TCRs that were SARS-CoV-2-associated. Depth was defined as the fraction of total T cells that were SARS-CoV-2-associated. Using the MIRA data, each spike-specific TCR was mapped to the spike region that the TCR reacts to and placed in a CD4 or CD8 class. Log10-transformed breadth and depth values were compared by one-way ANOVA with Sidak's multiple comparisons tests. Entries here come from immuneACCESS through TCRdb and include only in-frame sequences with V and J called. Some clones fail to appear in such tables; in the studies checked, an unresolved V gene covers under half of the shortfall, and the cause of the remainder is unknown. V and J calls and clone size follow that table, whereas D and trimming were derived from the DNA. Here the sample has approximately 140,000 clones; roughly 90% occur a single time. The ten largest clones capture approximately 1.5% of the sample.

The receptor chain draws on TRBV11-3 and TRBJ2-5; 7 middle bases align to TRBD1. The source was peripheral blood, collected on day 0 of AZD1222 vaccination. This receptor was taken from an adult in good health. The DNA sequence reads TGTGCCAGCAGCCTCAGGGGGTGGCAAGAGACCCAGTACTTC. Its amino acids are CASSLRGWQETQYF.